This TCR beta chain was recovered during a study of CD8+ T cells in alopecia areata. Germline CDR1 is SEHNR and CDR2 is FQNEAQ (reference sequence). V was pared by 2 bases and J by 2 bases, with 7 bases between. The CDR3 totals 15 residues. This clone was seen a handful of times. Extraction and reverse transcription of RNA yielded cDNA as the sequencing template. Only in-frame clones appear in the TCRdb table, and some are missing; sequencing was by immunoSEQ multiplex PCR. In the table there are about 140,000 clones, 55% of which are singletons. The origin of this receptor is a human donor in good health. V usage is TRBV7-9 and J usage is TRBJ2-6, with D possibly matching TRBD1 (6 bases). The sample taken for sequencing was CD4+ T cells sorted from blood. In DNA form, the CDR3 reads TGTGCCAGCAGCTTAACAGGGACTGGGGCCAACGTCCTGACTTTC. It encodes CASSLTGTGANVLTF.